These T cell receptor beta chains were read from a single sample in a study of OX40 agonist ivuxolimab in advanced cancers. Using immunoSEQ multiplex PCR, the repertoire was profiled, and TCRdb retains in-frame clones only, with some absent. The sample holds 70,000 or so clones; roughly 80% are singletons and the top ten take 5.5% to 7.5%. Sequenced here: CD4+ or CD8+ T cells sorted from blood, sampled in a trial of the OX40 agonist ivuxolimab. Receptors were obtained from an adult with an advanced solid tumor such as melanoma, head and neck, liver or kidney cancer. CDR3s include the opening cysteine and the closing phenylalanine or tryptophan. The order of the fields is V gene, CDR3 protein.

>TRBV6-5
CASSRGDRGHTEAFF
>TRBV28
CASSYNPGTVYNEQFF
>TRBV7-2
CASSLGGFLATPGSNEQFF
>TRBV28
CASSLRYTSYEQYF
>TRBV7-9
CASSLGSSAEEFYGHTF
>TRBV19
CASGQGRSYSNQPQHF
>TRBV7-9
CASSQTGYEQYF
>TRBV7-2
CASSPTKEGGYTF
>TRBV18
CASSPGGTGFNQPQHF
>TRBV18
CASSPGQQETQYF
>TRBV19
CASSINSGGFQETQYF
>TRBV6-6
CASSEWDRGINEQFF
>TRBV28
CASSLLTSETSTDTQYF